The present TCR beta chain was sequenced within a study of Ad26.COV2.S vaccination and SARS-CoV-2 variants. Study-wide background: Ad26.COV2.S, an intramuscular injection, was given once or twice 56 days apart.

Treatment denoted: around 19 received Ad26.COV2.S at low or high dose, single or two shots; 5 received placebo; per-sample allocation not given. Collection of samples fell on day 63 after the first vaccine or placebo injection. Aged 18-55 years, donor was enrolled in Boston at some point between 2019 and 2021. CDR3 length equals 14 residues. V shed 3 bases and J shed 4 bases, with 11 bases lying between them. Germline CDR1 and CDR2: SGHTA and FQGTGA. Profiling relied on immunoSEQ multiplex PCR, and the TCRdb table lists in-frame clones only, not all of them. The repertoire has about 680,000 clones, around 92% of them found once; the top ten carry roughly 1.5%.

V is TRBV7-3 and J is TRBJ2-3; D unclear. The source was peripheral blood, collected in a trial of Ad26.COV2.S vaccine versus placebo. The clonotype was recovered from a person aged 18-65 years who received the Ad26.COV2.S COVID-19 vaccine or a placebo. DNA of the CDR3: TGTGCCAGCAGCTTTTCGGCTCCAGCAGATACGCAGTATTTT. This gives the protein CASSFSAPADTQYF.